This TCR beta chain was profiled in a study of response to subunit inactivated influenza vaccine. As for this clonotype: The antigen is undetermined.

Study-wide results and caveats: New T cells are recruited in small numbers by each seasonal influenza vaccination, according to the authors' suggestion.

CDR3 size: 16 residues. V was cut by 1 base and J by 6 bases, with 17 bases left in between. Germline CDR1 and CDR2: MDHEN and SYDVKM. In TCRdb, the RT-PCR reads were re-called with MiXCR into one record per CDR3 protein. The sample has around 520,000 distinct CDR3 sequences, around 11% seen once. The chain uses TRBV28 and TRBJ2-3, with D perhaps assigned TRBD1 or TRBD2 (6 bases each). The specimen comprised PBMCs from blood, sampled on the day of vaccination. The receptor comes from a man aged 45 to 65 who received an inactivated influenza vaccine. Here the CDR3 reads CASSLLGRTASDTQYF. Here the CDR3 DNA reads TGTGCCAGCAGTTTATTGGGGAGGACAGCCAGCGATACGCAGTATTTT.